Listed below are T cell receptor beta chains from one sample, sequenced in a study of blood T cell repertoires in COVID-19. Repertoires were generated with immunoSEQ multiplex PCR, while TCRdb's copy carries only in-frame clones and drops some. The sample lists about 150,000 clones, 85% to 90% seen once, with 15% in the top ten. The source material was peripheral blood. The receptors here all came from a woman aged 40 to 55 with acute or convalescent COVID-19. Both conserved end residues are part of each CDR3. The D gene is left open where the match is weak. Size is stated for part of the rows, as once, few or many counts, or as a class when the clone is expanded.

j_gene	d_gene	v_gene	abundance	CDR3aa	CDR3nt
TRBJ1-1	NA	TRBV3-1/TRBV3-2	NA	CASSPFSTGLSTEAFF	TGTGCCAGCAGCCCCTTTTCCACAGGTCTCAGTACTGAAGCTTTCTTT
TRBJ1-1	TRBD1	TRBV19	NA	CASKGTGGVVVTEAFF	TGTGCCAGCAAAGGGACAGGGGGGGTGGTGGTCACTGAAGCTTTCTTT
TRBJ1-3	NA	TRBV7-9	NA	CASSRFVRGDTIYF	TGTGCCAGCAGCCGATTCGTCCGGGGGGACACCATATATTTT
TRBJ2-4	NA	TRBV10-3	NA	CAISAPEGAKNIQYF	TGTGCCATCAGTGCCCCGGAGGGGGCCAAAAACATTCAGTACTTC
TRBJ2-7	TRBD1	TRBV5-1	NA	CASGRDSSYEQYF	TGCGCCAGCGGACGGGACAGCTCCTACGAGCAGTACTTC
TRBJ2-7	NA	TRBV5-1	NA	CASSFEQGPYEQYF	TGCGCCAGCAGCTTCGAACAGGGCCCCTACGAGCAGTACTTC
TRBJ2-2	NA	TRBV9	NA	CASSGGARGTGELFF	TGTGCCAGCAGCGGCGGGGCGCGCGGCACCGGGGAGCTGTTTTTT
TRBJ2-7	TRBD1	TRBV7-2	once	CASSLANRGSRSYEQYF	TGTGCCAGCAGCTTAGCGAACAGGGGAAGTCGTTCCTACGAGCAGTACTTC
TRBJ1-2	TRBD1	TRBV6-5	once	CASTFFGTDGYTF	TGTGCCAGCACATTCTTCGGGACAGATGGCTACACCTTC
TRBJ2-7	NA	TRBV6-5	NA	CASRLTDFSYEQYF	TGTGCCAGCAGGTTAACTGATTTCTCCTACGAGCAGTACTTC
TRBJ2-5	TRBD2	TRBV29-1	NA	CSVVSSGSPETQYF	TGCAGCGTTGTTTCTAGCGGGAGCCCAGAGACCCAGTACTTC
TRBJ1-4	NA	TRBV15	NA	CATSRDRGTNEKLFF	TGTGCCACCAGCAGAGATCGGGGGACTAATGAAAAACTGTTTTTT
TRBJ2-3	NA	TRBV30	NA	CAWTSVDTDTQYF	TGTGCCTGGACTAGCGTAGACACAGATACGCAGTATTTT
TRBJ1-5	NA	TRBV18	NA	CASSPGEDQPQHF	TGTGCCAGCTCACCGGGAGAGGATCAGCCCCAGCATTTT
TRBJ1-5	NA	TRBV6-5	once	CASSYSIRQPQHF	TGTGCCAGCAGTTACTCGATTCGGCAGCCCCAGCATTTT
TRBJ2-5	TRBD1	TRBV15	NA	CATTLTGVGETQYF	TGTGCCACCACCTTGACAGGGGTCGGCGAGACCCAGTACTTC
TRBJ1-2	TRBD1	TRBV29-1	NA	CSVGGQNNYGYTF	TGCAGCGTTGGGGGACAGAACAACTATGGCTACACCTTC
TRBJ2-7	TRBD1	TRBV6-1	NA	CASSEAWTGGYEQYF	TGTGCCAGCAGTGAAGCTTGGACAGGGGGCTACGAGCAGTACTTC
TRBJ2-1	NA	TRBV24-1	NA	CATSASGGTYNEQFF	TGTGCCACCAGTGCTTCTGGCGGAACCTACAATGAGCAGTTCTTC
TRBJ1-2	NA	TRBV7-8	NA	CASSFSGGPANYGYTF	TGTGCCAGCAGCTTTAGTGGCGGCCCTGCTAACTATGGCTACACCTTC
TRBJ1-1	NA	TRBV4-1	once	CASSQDPQAMEAFF	TGCGCCAGCAGCCAAGACCCCCAGGCGATGGAAGCTTTCTTT
TRBJ1-5	NA	TRBV19	NA	CASSIDNGVQPQHF	TGTGCCAGTAGTATAGATAACGGAGTGCAGCCCCAGCATTTT